The rows below give T cell receptor beta chains drawn from one sample of a study of shared clonotypes between healthy human individuals. Sequencing was performed with immunoSEQ multiplex PCR; in TCRdb, only in-frame clones are kept and a portion is missing. In the table there are approximately 2.1 million clones, more than 80% of which are singletons. The sequenced sample was naive CD4+ T cells from PBMCs. These receptors were taken from a man between 18 and 35 years old in good health. Some clones in this sample may be carry-over from other donors' samples. Each CDR3 is given with its conserved first and last residue. The order of the fields is D gene, clone size, J gene, V gene, CDR3 DNA, CDR3 protein. The D gene is left open where the match is weak. Size is omitted from some rows. Given values are once, few, many or a class for expanded clones.

.	.	TRBJ1-2	TRBV28	TGTGCCAGCAGTTATCGCGGGCGACAGACCTATGGCTACACCTTC	CASSYRGRQTYGYTF
.	.	TRBJ1-4	TRBV2	TGTGCCAGCAGATCAGGCGGGACGGTGAATGAAAAACTGTTTTTT	CASRSGGTVNEKLFF
TRBD1	.	TRBJ1-2	TRBV28	TGTGCCAGCAGCCGGGACAGCTTCTATGGCTACACCTTC	CASSRDSFYGYTF
.	.	TRBJ1-1	TRBV4-1	TGCGCCAGCAGCCAAGATAGGAGGGCCCTGAACACTGAAGCTTTCTTT	CASSQDRRALNTEAFF
TRBD1	.	TRBJ2-1	TRBV5-6	TGTGCCAGCAGCGAAGGGACAGTAATTAACAATGAGCAGTTCTTC	CASSEGTVINNEQFF
.	.	TRBJ2-5	TRBV5-1	TGCGCCAGCAGCCCGGACATCCAAGAGACCCAGTACTTC	CASSPDIQETQYF
.	.	TRBJ2-5	TRBV6-1	TGTGCCAGCAGTACCGAGGCGCGGCCCCAGTACTTC	CASSTEARPQYF
.	.	TRBJ2-1	TRBV5-1	TGCGCCAGCAGCTTAGGGCGCACGGATTACAATGAGCAGTTCTTC	CASSLGRTDYNEQFF
TRBD2	.	TRBJ2-2	TRBV30	TGTGCCGGCGGGAGGGCTCCCGGGGAGCTGTTTTTT	CAGGRAPGELFF
.	.	TRBJ2-7	TRBV28	TGTGCCAGCAGTTTAGTGGACACGCCTTACGAGCAGTACTTC	CASSLVDTPYEQYF
.	.	TRBJ1-4	TRBV9	TGTGCCAGCAGCTTACAGGGTGGGAATGAAAAACTGTTTTTT	CASSLQGGNEKLFF
.	once	TRBJ2-7	TRBV6-5	TGTGCCAGCAGTTACTCATGGGTAGGGAACTACGAGCAGTACTTC	CASSYSWVGNYEQYF
TRBD2	.	TRBJ2-2	TRBV27	TGTGCCAGCAGTCTACTGACTAGCGGGAGGACCGGGGAGCTGTTTTTT	CASSLLTSGRTGELFF
.	.	TRBJ2-1	TRBV14	TGTGCCAGCAGCCCGCCGACTGGACCTTGGATAGGCGAGCAGTTCTTC	CASSPPTGPWIGEQFF
TRBD2	.	TRBJ2-5	TRBV6-5	TGTGCCAGCAGTTCCGTAGCGGGAGGGCAAGAGACCCAGTACTTC	CASSSVAGGQETQYF
.	.	TRBJ2-5	TRBV5-1	TGCGCCAGCAGCAGGGGTAGTCAAGAGACCCAGTACTTC	CASSRGSQETQYF
.	.	TRBJ2-7	TRBV11-2	TGTGCCAGCAGCCCGAGAGGGAGGTCCGAGCAGTACTTC	CASSPRGRSEQYF
TRBD1	.	TRBJ1-2	TRBV4-2	TGTGCCAGCAGCCAGACGGGGACAGCGCGAGTCTATGGCTACACCTTC	CASSQTGTARVYGYTF
.	.	TRBJ2-7	TRBV19	TGTGCCAGTACCCAGGGGACTACACACTACGAGCAGTACTTC	CASTQGTTHYEQYF
.	.	TRBJ2-1	TRBV7-3	TGTGCCAGCAGCTTAAGTGGGGGCGGCTACAATGAGCAGTTCTTC	CASSLSGGGYNEQFF
TRBD2	once	TRBJ2-3	TRBV7-2	TGTGCCAGCAGCCTAAGTGCTAGCGGGAGAAGGACGCAGTATTTT	CASSLSASGRRTQYF
TRBD2	.	TRBJ2-7	TRBV7-2	TGTGCCAGCAGCTTAGTTTTTGGGACTAGCGGGACTGGCGAGCAGTACTTC	CASSLVFGTSGTGEQYF
.	.	TRBJ2-5	TRBV7-6	TGTGCCAGCAGCGCAAACCAGGGGATACCTCAAGAGACCCAGTACTTC	CASSANQGIPQETQYF
TRBD1	.	TRBJ2-5	TRBV11-3	TGTGCCAGCAGCTTAGGGGGACAGGGATGGGAGACCCAGTACTTC	CASSLGGQGWETQYF
.	.	TRBJ2-1	TRBV4-2	TGTGCCAGCAGCCAAACTTGGGGGATGGATGAGCAGTTCTTC	CASSQTWGMDEQFF
TRBD2	.	TRBJ2-7	TRBV5-1	TGCGCCAGCAGCCTCCTAGCGGGAGACGGTTACGAGCAGTACTTC	CASSLLAGDGYEQYF
TRBD2	.	TRBJ2-1	TRBV28	TGTGCCAGCACGTTCGGGGGGTCCCCCAGCTCCTACAATGAGCAGTTCTTC	CASTFGGSPSSYNEQFF
.	few	TRBJ1-5	TRBV28	TGTGCCAGCAGTTCTAAACCCGCCTTTAGCAGCAATCAGCCCCAGCATTTT	CASSSKPAFSSNQPQHF
TRBD1	.	TRBJ1-2	TRBV28	TGTGCCAGCGAGTCTCTGGGGACAGGGGACCTCTCGGGCACCTTC	CASESLGTGDLSGTF
TRBD1	.	TRBJ2-7	TRBV9	TGTGCCAGCAGCCCCACCGGGACAGGGTTTTCCTACGAGCAGTACTTC	CASSPTGTGFSYEQYF
TRBD1	.	TRBJ1-5	TRBV28	TGTGCCAGCAGTCAGACAGGGGGCGCCGGCAATCAGCCCCAGCATTTT	CASSQTGGAGNQPQHF
.	.	TRBJ2-2	TRBV7-9	TGTGCCAGCAGCACTCGGACGGAAAACACCGGGGAGCTGTTTTTT	CASSTRTENTGELFF